This T cell receptor (beta chain) was captured in a study of blood T cell repertoires in COVID-19. On the study more broadly: Samples taken during acute and convalescent COVID-19 were collected in the United States, Italy and Spain. Sample material is recorded as cDNA or gDNA derived from T cells, B-cell-depleted T cells, or PBMCs.

The germline gives CDR1 MGHRA, CDR2 YSYEKL. J gave up 1 base and V 0 bases, and 11 bases lay outside the gene matches. The CDR3 contains 19 residues. Per the study methods: Amplification from reference gene primers served as the basis for estimated nucleated cell counts. Libraries were prepared by immunoSEQ multiplex PCR; TCRdb keeps only in-frame clonotypes and omits some of them. The V and J calls and the clone size are those of that table, but D and trimming were determined from the DNA. This table holds 55,000 to 60,000 clones, 65% to 85% found once. The clonotype comes from a man in his 70s with active COVID-19. The V gene is TRBV4-1, the J gene TRBJ2-3; 9 bases match TRBD2. The material sequenced was peripheral blood. CDR3 in DNA: TGCGCCAGCAGCCAAGAAATCTCGCGGGAGGGCCGGGGCACAGATACGCAGTATTTT. Translating it yields CASSQEISREGRGTDTQYF.